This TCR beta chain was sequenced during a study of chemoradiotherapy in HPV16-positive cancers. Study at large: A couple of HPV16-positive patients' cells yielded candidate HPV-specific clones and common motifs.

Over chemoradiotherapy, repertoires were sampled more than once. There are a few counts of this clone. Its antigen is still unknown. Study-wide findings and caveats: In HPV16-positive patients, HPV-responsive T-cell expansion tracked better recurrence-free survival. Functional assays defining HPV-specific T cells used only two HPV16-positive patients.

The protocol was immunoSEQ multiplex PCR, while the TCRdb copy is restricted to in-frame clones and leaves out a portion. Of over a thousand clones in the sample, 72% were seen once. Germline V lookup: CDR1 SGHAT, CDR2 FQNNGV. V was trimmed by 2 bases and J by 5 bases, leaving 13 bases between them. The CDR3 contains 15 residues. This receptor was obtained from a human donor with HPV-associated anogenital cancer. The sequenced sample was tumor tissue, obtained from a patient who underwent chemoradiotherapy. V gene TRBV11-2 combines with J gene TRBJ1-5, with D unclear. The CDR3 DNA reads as TGTGCCAGCAGCTTATCCGAGGGAGGCCATCAGCCCCAGCATTTT. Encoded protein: CASSLSEGGHQPQHF.